This TCR beta chain was sequenced in a study of neoadjuvant anti-PD-1 for oral cavity cancer (dated by TCRdb to the early 2020s). About the full investigation: Before curative-intent surgical resection, most patients were given three to four biweekly doses of nivolumab at 3 mg/kg. Patients who did not progress were given a fourth nivolumab dose at about day 43 and had definitive surgical resection on days 50-56. The parent correlative cohort had around 11 patients and a response rate of 33%. Responders were defined as patients with complete response, partial response or stable disease by RECIST 1.1; non-responders were defined as patients with progression. Overall study outcomes, separate from this receptor: Within PBMCs, T cell clonality (Gini index) was significantly higher in non-responders than responders after neoadjuvant nivolumab. Only a few patients per response group were included in the TCR analyses, and the authors called for validation in larger cohorts. Higher pretreatment blood Treg/Th17 ratios correlated with both higher pretreatment blood TCRbeta clonality and lower post-treatment tumor TCRbeta clonality.

For deep sequencing, PBMC libraries mostly used around 480 ng of input genomic DNA, with six replicates for each sample. The immunoSEQ hsTCRbeta kit was used to prepare TCRbeta libraries, following the manufacturer's instructions. The completed libraries were mixed into a single pool at 3 nM, then sequenced with an Illumina NovaSeq 6000 S4 flow cell. Concerning the study's data processing: The immunoSEQ Analyzer was used for raw data preprocessing and quality control. The analysis was restricted to productive rearrangements, with each unique CDR3 amino acid sequence defining a clonotype. Repertoire clonality was estimated as the Gini-Simpson index, computed with the R package tcR. Student's t test was used to compare Gini indices, and Pearson correlation was used to assess associations with tumor size change. Here the immuneACCESS table is served through TCRdb, limited to in-frame sequences with V and J called. Missing clones are a known gap in these copies; in checked studies unresolved V genes cover under half, and the rest lacks a known reason. The DNA was the basis for D and trimming; V, J and clone size are from that table. This sample lists 15,000 or so clones; more than 60% were detected once. The ten largest clonotypes hold about 2.4% of the sample.

V and J are trimmed by 3 bases and 3 bases, and the gene matches miss 7 bases of the junction. Via the germline V gene, CDR1 is SGHTA and CDR2 FQGNSA. Measured from the cysteine to the phenylalanine, the CDR3 is 16 residues long. Only the CDR3 part of the read is kept: 48 bases, read in frame from the first base. A word on this clone: The clone's antigen remains unknown. Base qualities are not recorded, but no much larger clone differs from it by a single base.

The sample's time point label, in plain terms: before neoadjuvant nivolumab. The patients had newly diagnosed stage II-IVA oral cavity squamous cell carcinoma and had not received any prior systemic or radiation treatment. The cohort consisted of patients with HPV-negative, locally advanced oral cavity squamous cell carcinoma. Peripheral blood mononuclear cells were analyzed directly and were not maintained or expanded in culture. Samples were obtained from a longitudinal correlative study of a single-arm phase II trial of neoadjuvant nivolumab in oral cavity squamous cell carcinoma. Subject-matched pre- and post-treatment PBMCs and tumors from three responders and three non-responders underwent genomic DNA-based TCRbeta sequencing. Peripheral blood mononuclear cells were collected once before nivolumab treatment and again after treatment, at the time of surgery. The Maxwell RSC DNA from Cells kit was used to isolate genomic DNA from PBMCs.

The specimen was PBMCs, collected before nivolumab (anti-PD-1) treatment. Recombination joined TRBV7-2 with TRBJ2-7; TRBD2 aligns with 11 central bases. The sequence was obtained from a person aged 35-80 years with oral cavity squamous cell carcinoma. The CDR3 has the sequence CASSLRVAGGVYEQYF. The nucleotide sequence reads as follows: TGTGCCAGCAGCTTGAGAGTAGCGGGGGGGGTCTACGAGCAGTACTTC.